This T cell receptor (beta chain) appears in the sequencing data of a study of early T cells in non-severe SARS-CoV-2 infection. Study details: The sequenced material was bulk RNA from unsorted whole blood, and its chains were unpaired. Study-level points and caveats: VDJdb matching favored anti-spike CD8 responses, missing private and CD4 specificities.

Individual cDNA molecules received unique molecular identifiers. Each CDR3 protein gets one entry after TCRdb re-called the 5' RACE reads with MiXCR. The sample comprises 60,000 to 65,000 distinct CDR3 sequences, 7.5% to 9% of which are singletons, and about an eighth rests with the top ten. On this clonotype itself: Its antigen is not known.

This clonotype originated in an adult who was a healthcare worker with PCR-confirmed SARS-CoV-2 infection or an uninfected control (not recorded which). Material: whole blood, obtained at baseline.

This CDR3 reads CASSYGQGFNYGYTF. The CDR3 DNA is TGTGCCAGCAGCTATGGACAGGGTTTCAACTATGGCTACACCTTC. The V and J genes are TRBV7-3 and TRBJ1-2; 8 nucleotides agree with TRBD1. Germline V gene lookup returns CDR1 SGHTA and CDR2 FQGTGA. The CDR3 loop spans 15 amino acids. V gave up 4 bases and J gave up 2 bases; unmatched junction bases: 6.